Presented here are 30 T cell receptor beta chains from one specimen sequenced in a study of blood T cell repertoires in COVID-19. Sequencing was performed with immunoSEQ multiplex PCR; in TCRdb, only in-frame clones are kept and a portion is missing. Here the sample spans roughly 11,000 clones, 85% being singletons. The specimen sequenced was peripheral blood. The source of these receptors is a human donor in a cohort sampled during active COVID-19.

The J gene is TRBJ1-6, the V gene TRBV28, with a possible D match to TRBD1 (5 bases). Germline V gives CDR1 MDHEN, CDR2 SYDVKM. The CDR3 runs to 13 residues. Trimming cost V 5 bases and J 8 bases, with 10 bases left between them. This CDR3 is CASSGRVHSPLHF. CDR3 nucleotide sequence: TGTGCCAGCAGTGGCAGGGTACATTCACCCCTCCACTTT.

V usage is TRBV27 and J usage is TRBJ2-2; 8 bases align to TRBD1. Trimming cost V 3 bases and J 9 bases; bases outside gene matches: 12. Germline V gene lookup returns CDR1 MNHEY and CDR2 SMNVEV (reference sequence). The CDR3 totals 16 residues. CDR3 sequence reads: CASSLGGQGFRRELFF. As DNA, the CDR3 is TGTGCCAGCAGTTTGGGCGGACAGGGTTTTCGTCGGGAGCTGTTTTTT.

This CDR3 is CASSYSSLADSYEQYF. CDR3 bases: TGTGCCAGCAGTTACTCGAGCCTAGCGGACTCCTACGAGCAGTACTTC. The chain links TRBV6-5 to TRBJ2-7; 7 nucleotides match TRBD2. The junction had 5 bases not matched to a gene; V was cut back by 0 bases and J by 0 bases. The CDR3 covers 16 residues. Germline V gene sequence: CDR1 MNHEY, CDR2 SVGAGI.

The rearrangement links TRBV11-3 to TRBJ2-1, with 8 bases aligning to TRBD1. Germline V gene sequence: CDR1 SGHNT, CDR2 YENEEA. J gave up 8 bases and V 5 bases, and 11 bases lay outside the gene matches. The CDR3 spans 15 residues. The CDR3, as DNA: TGTGCCAGCAGCGTGGCCCCAGGGGGCAGGGATGAGCAGTTCTTC. It is translated as CASSVAPGGRDEQFF. The full variable domain, with the rest looked up from reference TRBV11-3 and TRBJ2-1, is EAGVVQSPRYKIIEKKQPVAFWCNPISGHNTLYWYLQNLGQGPELLIRYENEEAVDDSQLPKDRFSAERLKGVDSTLKIQPAELGDSAVYLCASSVAPGGRDEQFFGPGTRLTVL.

The chain links TRBV5-8 to TRBJ2-1, with 14 nucleotides matching TRBD2. CDR3 length: 16 amino acids. Germline-derived CDR1 and CDR2 are SGHTS and YDEGEE. V was pared by 0 bases and J by 7 bases, with 3 bases of the junction left unmatched. The CDR3 loop reads CASSLGGLAGVNEQFF. The DNA for the CDR3 is TGTGCCAGCAGCTTGGGGGGACTAGCGGGAGTTAATGAGCAGTTCTTC.

The chain combines TRBV3-1 (or the pseudogene TRBV3-2) with TRBJ2-5, with TRBD2 identical over 7 bases. V lost 1 base, J lost 3 bases, and 5 bases stayed unmatched. This CDR3 spans 15 amino acids. Per the germline V gene, CDR1 is LGHDT and CDR2 is YNNKEL (reference sequence). This CDR3 is CASSQAGGGKETQYF. As DNA, the CDR3 is TGTGCCAGCAGCCAAGCGGGAGGTGGAAAAGAGACCCAGTACTTC.

This clone was observed a handful of times. This chain joins TRBV18 and TRBJ2-2, with 12 bases fitting TRBD2. The V gene end was trimmed by 4 bases and the J gene end by 3 bases; junction bases not matched to a gene: 12. The germline CDR1 and CDR2 sequences are KGHSH and LQKENI. This CDR3 is built from 19 residues. The CDR3 region is CASSQAGTSGSRHTGELFF. CDR3 in DNA: TGTGCCAGCTCACAAGCCGGGACTAGCGGGTCCCGCCACACCGGGGAGCTGTTTTTT.

This rearrangement joins TRBV7-9 to TRBJ1-1, with 7 bases lining up with TRBD1. Germline assignment: CDR1 SEHNR and CDR2 FQNEAQ (reference sequence). The CDR3 has 14 amino acids. J was trimmed by 7 bases and V by 3 bases; bases with no gene match: 8. The CDR3 here is CASSLTGQTFEAFF. The CDR3 DNA sequence: TGTGCCAGCAGCTTGACGGGACAGACGTTTGAAGCTTTCTTT.

This chain links TRBV6-2 or TRBV6-3 with TRBJ2-1; the D gene is possibly TRBD1 (5 bases). This CDR3 is built from 14 residues. Germline V gives CDR1 MNHEY, CDR2 SVGEGT. V lost 2 bases and J lost 5, with 10 bases in between. The CDR3 sequence: CASSYPTVDNEQFF. CDR3 sequence (DNA): TGTGCCAGCAGTTACCCGACAGTAGACAATGAGCAGTTCTTC.

The chain has TRBV28 and TRBJ1-6; TRBD1 agrees at 8 bases. There are 15 residues in the CDR3. Per the germline V gene, CDR1 is MDHEN and CDR2 is SYDVKM. Trimming took 5 bases from V and 10 from J; bases not matched to a gene: 10. The CDR3 loop is CASSPKTGGRSPLHF. In DNA form, the CDR3 reads TGTGCCAGCAGTCCCAAAACAGGGGGTCGCTCACCCCTCCACTTT.

The chain recombines TRBV3-1 (or the pseudogene TRBV3-2) with TRBJ1-1; possible D gene TRBD1, 6 bases. Germline assignment: CDR1 LGHDT and CDR2 YNNKEL (reference sequence). This CDR3 comprises 14 residues. Trimming removed 4 bases from V and 1 base from J, with 10 bases in between. In DNA form, the CDR3 reads TGTGCCAGCAGCCCACAGGACAGGAACACTGAAGCTTTCTTT. Its translation is CASSPQDRNTEAFF.

V gene TRBV6-5 combines with J gene TRBJ2-7; 7 bases fit TRBD2. Germline V gene data show CDR1 as MNHEY and CDR2 as SVGAGI. The CDR3 runs to 13 residues. Trimming took 5 bases from V and 5 from J; bases not matched to a gene: 6. The CDR3 sequence is CASSSLAENEQYF. For the CDR3, the DNA is TGTGCCAGCAGTAGTCTAGCGGAGAACGAGCAGTACTTC.

In nucleotides, the CDR3 is TGTGCCAGCAGTTTAGAGGTAGGTCTTGAGGAGCAGTACTTC. It is translated as CASSLEVGLEEQYF. The chain joins TRBV27 to TRBJ2-7, with D unresolved. Germline V gives CDR1 MNHEY, CDR2 SMNVEV (reference sequence). The V end was cut by 2 bases, the J end by 7 bases, with 15 bases between. The length of the CDR3 is 14 residues.

The chain recombines TRBV6-6 with TRBJ2-3; D gene uncertain. The V and J ends lost 6 bases and 2 bases respectively, with 6 bases between them. The CDR3 consists of 12 residues. CDR1 and CDR2 from the germline V gene are MNHNY and SVGAGI (reference sequence). The CDR3 loop reads CASSQSTDTQYF. Here the CDR3 DNA reads TGTGCCAGCAGCCAGTCCACAGATACGCAGTATTTT.

The genes are TRBV10-1 and TRBJ2-2; 9 bases line up with TRBD1. Germline V gene sequence: CDR1 WNHNN, CDR2 SYGVQD (reference sequence). V gave up 6 bases and J gave up 7 bases; unmatched junction bases: 6. The CDR3 has 14 residues. This CDR3 is CASSAGQGIGELFF. The CDR3 DNA reads TGCGCCAGCAGCGCGGGACAGGGTATCGGGGAGCTGTTTTTT.

The sample holds one count of this clone. The chain employs TRBV4-2 and TRBJ2-2, with D hard to call. Looked up from germline, CDR1 is LGHNA and CDR2 is YNFKEQ. V gave up 0 bases and J gave up 2 bases, with 13 bases separating them. This CDR3 region has 17 residues. CDR3 nucleotides: TGTGCCAGCAGCCAAGATACCGCTAAAGCTAACACCGGGGAGCTGTTTTTT. Residues: CASSQDTAKANTGELFF.

The rearrangement uses TRBV7-3 and TRBJ1-1, with D hard to call. The CDR3 consists of 13 residues. With 5 bases removed from V and 0 bases from J, the gap between germline ends came to 7 bases. In germline, CDR1 is SGHTA, CDR2 FQGTGA. CDR3 protein: CASSQAMNTEAFF. The CDR3 DNA is TGTGCCAGCAGCCAAGCTATGAACACTGAAGCTTTCTTT.

This clone was seen once. The V gene is TRBV7-2, the J gene TRBJ2-7; 7 bases map to TRBD2. The V segment lost 1 base and the J segment 7 bases; nucleotides outside the gene matches: 7. The germline gives CDR1 SGHTA, CDR2 FQGNSA. The length of the CDR3 is 14 residues. The CDR3 nucleotides read TGTGCCAGCAGCTTAGTGCGGGAGTCTGGTGAGCAGTACTTC. It translates to CASSLVRESGEQYF. Looking up the rest from reference TRBV7-2 and TRBJ2-7 gives the full variable domain: GAGVSQSPSNKVTEKGKDVELRCDPISGHTALYWYRQSLGQGLEFLIYFQGNSAPDKSGLPSDRFSAERTGGSVSTLTIQRTQQEDSAVYLCASSLVRESGEQYFGPGTRLTVT.

This clone was recorded a few times. This sequence joins TRBV6-6 and TRBJ1-2; 7 positions match TRBD1. J gave up 4 bases and V 4 bases, and 9 bases lay outside the gene matches. The CDR3 has 15 residues. From germline, CDR1 is MNHNY and CDR2 SVGAGI (reference sequence). CDR3 amino acids: CASSFHETGTYGYTF. DNA for the CDR3: TGTGCCAGCAGTTTCCACGAGACAGGGACCTATGGCTACACCTTC.

J is TRBJ2-1 and V is TRBV3-1 (or the pseudogene TRBV3-2); TRBD1 aligns across 12 bases. Trimming at V came to 3 bases and at J to 8 bases, leaving 8 bases not matched to a gene. This CDR3 has 16 residues. Germline CDR1 reads LGHDT; CDR2 reads YNNKEL (reference sequence). The chain's CDR3 is CASSHSGTGGWDEQFF. The CDR3 bases are TGTGCCAGCAGCCATTCCGGGACAGGGGGCTGGGATGAGCAGTTCTTC.

The chain employs TRBV6-6 and TRBJ1-4; TRBD1 might be the D (5 bases). CDR3 length: 18 amino acids. The V gene's germline CDR1 is MNHNY and CDR2 SVGAGI (reference sequence). V was shortened by 5 bases and J by 0 bases, with 19 bases between the two germline ends. The CDR3 sequence: CASSPDFAGGATNEKLFF. The CDR3 DNA reads as TGTGCCAGCAGTCCGGATTTTGCGGGGGGTGCAACTAATGAAAAACTGTTTTTT.

The chain links TRBV7-8 to TRBJ1-2; D is possibly TRBD1 (6 bases). The CDR3 extends over 13 amino acids. Trimming stripped 2 bases from V and 4 bases from J, with 8 bases between. Per germline, CDR1 SGHVS and CDR2 FQNEAQ. CDR3: CASSLQGPYGYTF. CDR3 DNA sequence: TGTGCCAGCAGCTTACAGGGGCCCTATGGCTACACCTTC. The variable domain in full, with the rest retrieved from reference TRBV7-8 and TRBJ1-2, is GAGVSQSPRYKVAKRGQDVALRCDPISGHVSLFWYQQALGQGPEFLTYFQNEAQLDKSGLPSDRFFAERPEGSVSTLKIQRTQQEDSAVYLCASSLQGPYGYTFGSGTRLTVV.

This clone is large in the sample. The chain employs TRBV12-3 or TRBV12-4 and TRBJ2-7; D may be TRBD1 (5 bases). This CDR3 region has 12 residues. V was clipped by 5 bases and J by 3 bases, with 8 bases between them. The CDR3 region has the DNA TGTGCCAGCAGTAATCAGGGCTACGAGCAGTACTTC. Translated, it gives CASSNQGYEQYF.

The chain couples TRBV7-8 to TRBJ2-2, with TRBD2 matching 7 bases. CDR1 and CDR2 from the germline V gene are SGHVS and FQNEAQ. V dropped 3 bases and J dropped 4; count of bases not matched to a gene: 5. The CDR3 sequence is 15 residues long. This CDR3 is CASSLRGSPTGELFF. CDR3 DNA sequence: TGTGCCAGCAGCTTGCGCGGGAGCCCCACCGGGGAGCTGTTTTTT.

This chain connects TRBV2 to TRBJ1-1, with 9 bases matching TRBD1. CDR3 length: 14 residues. Germline V gene sequence: CDR1 SNHLY, CDR2 FYNNEI. Trimming at V came to 6 bases and at J to 5 bases, leaving 7 bases not matched to a gene. CDR3 loop: CASRNRGLSTEAFF. Here the CDR3 DNA reads TGTGCCAGCAGGAACAGGGGGCTCAGTACTGAAGCTTTCTTT.

The chain has TRBV18 and TRBJ2-1; 8 positions match TRBD2. The CDR3 has 15 residues. V dropped 5 bases and J dropped 8; count of bases not matched to a gene: 11. In germline, CDR1 is KGHSH, CDR2 LQKENI. This chain's CDR3 is CASSGSGLGIYEQFF. The CDR3 nucleotides read TGTGCCAGCTCAGGATCGGGACTAGGCATATATGAGCAGTTCTTC.

The rearrangement joins TRBV28 to TRBJ2-7; 9 bases line up with TRBD1. The CDR3 is 14 residues long. Germline CDR1 reads MDHEN; CDR2 reads SYDVKM. With 7 bases clipped from V and 2 bases from J, the junction kept 6 bases outside the gene matches. The CDR3 DNA sequence: TGTGCCAGCACCCAACAGGGGGCGGCCTACGAGCAGTACTTC. Translating it yields CASTQQGAAYEQYF.

The chain links TRBV6-1 to TRBJ2-7; TRBD2 agrees at 14 bases. Losses at the gene ends were 4 bases for V and 2 bases for J; bases not matched to a gene: 4. The length of the CDR3 is 16 residues. Germline CDR1 reads MNHNS; CDR2 reads SASEGT. CDR3 sequence: CASSAGLAGATYEQYF. The DNA for the CDR3 is TGTGCCAGCAGTGCGGGACTAGCGGGAGCCACCTACGAGCAGTACTTC.

This rearrangement joins TRBV18 to TRBJ1-6; D may be TRBD1 (6 bases). V was trimmed by 2 bases and J by 11 bases, leaving 22 bases between them. Germline V CDR1 and CDR2: KGHSH, LQKENI. CDR3 length equals 17 residues. The CDR3 DNA follows: TGTGCCAGCTCACCATCATCGGTACAGGGTACATCGGCACCCCTCCACTTT. Translating it yields CASSPSSVQGTSAPLHF.

The chain recombines TRBV7-3 with TRBJ2-1; TRBD2 might be the D (6 bases). The CDR3 spans 13 residues. The germline V gene encodes CDR1 SGHTA and CDR2 FQGTGA. With 5 bases removed from V and 5 bases from J, the gap between germline ends came to 10 bases. CDR3 protein: CASSPGTHNEQFF. The CDR3 DNA reads as TGTGCCAGCAGCCCCGGGACTCACAATGAGCAGTTCTTC.